This T cell receptor beta chain was sequenced in a study of early stage breast cancer tumors. Background on the study: Of 15 to 20 invasive breast tumors, more than ten were hormone receptor-positive, HER2-negative. The study's findings and limits: Most shared enriched TCRB sequences were commonly generated ones. Tumors had approximately 2.4-fold higher T cell density than normal breast.

The CDR3 totals 15 residues. Trimming took 4 bases from V and 2 from J; bases not matched to a gene: 6. The germline V gene has CDR1 SGHRS and CDR2 YFSETQ. This clone was seen a handful of times. Its antigen is not known. Clones were read by immunoSEQ multiplex PCR, and TCRdb kept only the in-frame ones, dropping some. Counted here are approximately 48,000 clones, over 80% occurring once; the ten biggest clones make up more than 4%. The receptor was isolated from a person aged 65 to 79 with breast cancer. The sample comprised blood. The chain joins TRBV5-1 to TRBJ2-7; 10 bases line up with TRBD1. DNA for the CDR3: TGCGCCAGCAGCACCCGACAGGGGGCCACCTACGAGCAGTACTTC. Its protein is CASSTRQGATYEQYF.